This T cell receptor (beta chain) was captured by sequencing in a study of blood T cell repertoires in COVID-19. Repertoires were generated with immunoSEQ multiplex PCR, while TCRdb's copy carries only in-frame clones and drops some. The sample shows 200,000 to 300,000 clones, around 87% of them seen only once. The CDR3 sequence is 14 residues long. The germline gives CDR1 SGHVS, CDR2 FQNEAQ. Trimming removed 5 bases at V and 6 bases at J, with 14 bases between. The source is a woman between 45 and 60 years old with acute or convalescent COVID-19. Sequencing was carried out using peripheral blood. The V gene is TRBV7-8, the J gene TRBJ1-5; TRBD1 is a possible D gene (5 bases). CDR3 in amino acids: CASSPRGFGQPQHF. The CDR3 nucleotides read TGTGCCAGCAGCCCCCGGGGGTTCGGTCAGCCCCAGCATTTT.